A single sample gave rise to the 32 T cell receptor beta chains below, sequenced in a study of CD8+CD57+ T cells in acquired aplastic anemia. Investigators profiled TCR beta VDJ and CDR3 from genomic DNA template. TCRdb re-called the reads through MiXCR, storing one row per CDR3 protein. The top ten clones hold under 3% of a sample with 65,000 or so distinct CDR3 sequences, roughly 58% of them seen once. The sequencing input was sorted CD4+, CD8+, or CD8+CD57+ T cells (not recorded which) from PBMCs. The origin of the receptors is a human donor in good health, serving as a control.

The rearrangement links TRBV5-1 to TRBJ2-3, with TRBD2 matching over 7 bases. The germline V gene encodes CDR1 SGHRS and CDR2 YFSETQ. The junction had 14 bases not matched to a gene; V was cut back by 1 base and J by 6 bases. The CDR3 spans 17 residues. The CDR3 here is CASSLRGASGAGDTQYF. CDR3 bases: TGCGCCAGCAGCTTGAGAGGGGCTAGCGGAGCCGGGGATACGCAGTATTTT.

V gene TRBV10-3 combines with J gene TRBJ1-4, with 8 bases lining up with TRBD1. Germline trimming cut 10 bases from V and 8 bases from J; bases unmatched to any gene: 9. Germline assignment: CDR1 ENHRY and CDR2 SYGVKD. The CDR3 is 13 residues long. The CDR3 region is CASTGGLREKLFF. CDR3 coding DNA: TGTGCCAGTACAGGGGGGCTGAGGGAAAAACTGTTTTTT.

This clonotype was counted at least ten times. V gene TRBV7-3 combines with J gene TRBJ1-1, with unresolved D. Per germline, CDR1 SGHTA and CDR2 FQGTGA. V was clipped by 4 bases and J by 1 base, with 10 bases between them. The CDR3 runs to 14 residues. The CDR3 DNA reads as TGTGCCAGCAGCTCCTCTGGGCCGAACACTGAAGCTTTCTTT. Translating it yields CASSSSGPNTEAFF.

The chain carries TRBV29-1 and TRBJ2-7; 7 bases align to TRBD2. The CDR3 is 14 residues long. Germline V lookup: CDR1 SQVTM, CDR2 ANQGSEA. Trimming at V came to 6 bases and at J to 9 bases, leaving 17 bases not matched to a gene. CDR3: CSVETGTGGDGQYF. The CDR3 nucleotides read TGCAGCGTAGAGACCGGGACGGGGGGTGACGGGCAGTACTTC.

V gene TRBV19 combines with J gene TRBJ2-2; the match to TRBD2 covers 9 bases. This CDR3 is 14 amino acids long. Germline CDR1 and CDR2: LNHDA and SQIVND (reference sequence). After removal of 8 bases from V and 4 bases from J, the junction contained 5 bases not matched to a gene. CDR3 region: CASGGLAFTGELFF. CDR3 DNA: TGTGCCAGTGGGGGACTAGCCTTCACCGGGGAGCTGTTTTTT.

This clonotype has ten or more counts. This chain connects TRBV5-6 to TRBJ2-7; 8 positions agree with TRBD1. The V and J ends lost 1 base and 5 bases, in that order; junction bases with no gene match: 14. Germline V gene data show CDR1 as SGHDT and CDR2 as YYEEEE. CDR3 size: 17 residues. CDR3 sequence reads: CASSLRRSRQGADEQYF. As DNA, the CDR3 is TGTGCCAGCAGCTTGAGGAGATCGCGCCAGGGGGCGGACGAGCAGTACTTC.

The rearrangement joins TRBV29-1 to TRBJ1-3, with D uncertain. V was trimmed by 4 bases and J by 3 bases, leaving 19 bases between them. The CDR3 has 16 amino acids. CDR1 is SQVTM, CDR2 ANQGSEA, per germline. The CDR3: CSVVESRSRSGNTIYF. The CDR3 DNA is TGCAGCGTTGTGGAGAGCCGATCCCGCAGTGGAAACACCATATATTTT.

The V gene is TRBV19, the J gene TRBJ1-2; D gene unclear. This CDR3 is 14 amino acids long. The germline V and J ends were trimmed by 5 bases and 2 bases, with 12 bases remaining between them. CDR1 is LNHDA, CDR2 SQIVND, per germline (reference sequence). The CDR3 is CASSPGTQNYGYTF. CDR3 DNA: TGTGCCAGTAGTCCCGGTACACAGAACTATGGCTACACCTTC.

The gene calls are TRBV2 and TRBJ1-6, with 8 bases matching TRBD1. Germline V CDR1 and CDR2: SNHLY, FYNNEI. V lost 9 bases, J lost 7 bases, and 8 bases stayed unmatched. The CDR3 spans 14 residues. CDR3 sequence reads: CASDIQGGNSPLHF. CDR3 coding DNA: TGTGCCAGTGACATACAGGGGGGAAATTCACCCCTCCACTTT. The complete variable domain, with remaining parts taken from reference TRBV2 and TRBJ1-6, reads EPEVTQTPSHQVTQMGQEVILRCVPISNHLYFYWYRQILGQKVEFLVSFYNNEISEKSEIFDDQFSVERPDGSNFTLKIRSTKLEDSAMYFCASDIQGGNSPLHFGNGTRLTVT.

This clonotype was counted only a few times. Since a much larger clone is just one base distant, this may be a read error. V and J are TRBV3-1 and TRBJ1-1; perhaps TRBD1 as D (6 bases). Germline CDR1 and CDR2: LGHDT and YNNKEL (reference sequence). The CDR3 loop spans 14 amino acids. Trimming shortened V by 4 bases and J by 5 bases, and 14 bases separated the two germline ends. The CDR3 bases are TGTGCCAGCAGCCGGATAGCGAGGGGGACTGAAGCTTTCTTT. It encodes CASSRIARGTEAFF.

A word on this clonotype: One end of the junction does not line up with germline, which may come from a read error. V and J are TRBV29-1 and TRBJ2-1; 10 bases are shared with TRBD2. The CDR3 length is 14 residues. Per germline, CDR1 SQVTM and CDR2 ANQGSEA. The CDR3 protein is CSMILAGHYNEQSF. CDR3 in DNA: TGCAGCATGATACTAGCGGGGCACTACAATGAGCAGTCCTTC.

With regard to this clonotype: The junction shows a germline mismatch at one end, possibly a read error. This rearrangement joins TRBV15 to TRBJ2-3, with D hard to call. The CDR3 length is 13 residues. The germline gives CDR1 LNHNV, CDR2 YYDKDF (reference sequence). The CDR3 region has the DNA TGTGCCACCAGCCGGAAACTCGGAGATACGCAGTACTTT. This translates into CATSRKLGDTQYF.

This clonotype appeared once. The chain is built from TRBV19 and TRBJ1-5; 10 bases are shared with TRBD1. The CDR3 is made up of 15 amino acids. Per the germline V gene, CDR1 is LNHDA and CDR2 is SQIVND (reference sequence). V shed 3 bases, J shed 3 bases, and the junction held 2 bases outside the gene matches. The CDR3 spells CASSMGTGVNQPQHF. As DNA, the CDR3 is TGTGCCAGTAGTATGGGGACAGGGGTCAATCAGCCCCAGCATTTT.

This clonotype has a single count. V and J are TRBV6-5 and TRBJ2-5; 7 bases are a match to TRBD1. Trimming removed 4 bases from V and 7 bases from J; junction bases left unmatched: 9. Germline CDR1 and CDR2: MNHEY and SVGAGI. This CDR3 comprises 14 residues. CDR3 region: CASSSGTERGTQYF. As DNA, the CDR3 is TGTGCCAGCAGTTCCGGGACAGAACGCGGGACCCAGTACTTC.

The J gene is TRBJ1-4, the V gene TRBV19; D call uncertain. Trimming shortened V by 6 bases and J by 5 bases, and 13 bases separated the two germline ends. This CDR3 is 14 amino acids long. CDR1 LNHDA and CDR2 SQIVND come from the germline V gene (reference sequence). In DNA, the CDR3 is TGTGCCAGTAGACCAATCGAGAGGAATGAAAAACTGTTTTTT. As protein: CASRPIERNEKLFF.

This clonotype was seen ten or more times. The CDR3 DNA is TGCGCCAGCAGCTTAGGGGGGGCAAACTATGGCTACACCTTC. Translation: CASSLGGANYGYTF. The V and J genes are TRBV5-1 and TRBJ1-2; D perhaps matches TRBD1 (6 bases). The CDR3 is 14 residues long. Germline CDR1 is SGHRS and CDR2 is YFSETQ. Between the trimmed V and J ends, which lost 2 bases and 2 bases, there was a span of 10 bases.

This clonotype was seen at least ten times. CDR3 in DNA: TGTGCCAGCAGCCGCATTACTAGCGGGATCTACAATGAGCAGTTCTTC. This gives the protein CASSRITSGIYNEQFF. This chain connects TRBV14 to TRBJ2-1, with 10 bases fitting TRBD2. Trimming removed 4 bases from V and 3 bases from J; junction bases left unmatched: 6. From germline, CDR1 is SGHDN and CDR2 FVKESK. The CDR3 totals 16 residues.

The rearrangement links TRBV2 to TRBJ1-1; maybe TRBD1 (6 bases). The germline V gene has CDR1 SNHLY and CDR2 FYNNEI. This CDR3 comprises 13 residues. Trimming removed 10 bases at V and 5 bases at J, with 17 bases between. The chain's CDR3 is CATHRDKGTEAFF. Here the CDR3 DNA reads TGTGCCACTCACCGGGACAAGGGAACTGAAGCTTTCTTT.

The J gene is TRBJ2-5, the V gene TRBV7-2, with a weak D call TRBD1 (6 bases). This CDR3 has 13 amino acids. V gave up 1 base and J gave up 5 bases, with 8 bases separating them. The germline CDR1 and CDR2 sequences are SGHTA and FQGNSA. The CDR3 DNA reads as TGTGCCAGCAGCTTAGGGGGGCCGGAGACCCAGTACTTC. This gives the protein CASSLGGPETQYF. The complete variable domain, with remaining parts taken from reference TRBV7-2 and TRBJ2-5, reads GAGVSQSPSNKVTEKGKDVELRCDPISGHTALYWYRQSLGQGLEFLIYFQGNSAPDKSGLPSDRFSAERTGGSVSTLTIQRTQQEDSAVYLCASSLGGPETQYFGPGTRLLVL.

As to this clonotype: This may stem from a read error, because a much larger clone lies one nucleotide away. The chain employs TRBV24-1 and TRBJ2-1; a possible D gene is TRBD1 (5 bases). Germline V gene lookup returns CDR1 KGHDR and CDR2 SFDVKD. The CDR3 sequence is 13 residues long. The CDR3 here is CAASESGLHGQFF. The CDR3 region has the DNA TGTGCCGCCAGTGAATCAGGGTTACATGGGCAGTTCTTC.

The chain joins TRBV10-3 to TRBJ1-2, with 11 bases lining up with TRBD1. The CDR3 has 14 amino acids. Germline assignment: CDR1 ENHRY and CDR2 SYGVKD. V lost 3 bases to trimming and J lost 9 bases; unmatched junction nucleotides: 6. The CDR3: CAISEGGTGGSYTF. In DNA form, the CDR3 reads TGTGCCATCAGTGAAGGGGGGACAGGGGGGAGCTACACCTTC.

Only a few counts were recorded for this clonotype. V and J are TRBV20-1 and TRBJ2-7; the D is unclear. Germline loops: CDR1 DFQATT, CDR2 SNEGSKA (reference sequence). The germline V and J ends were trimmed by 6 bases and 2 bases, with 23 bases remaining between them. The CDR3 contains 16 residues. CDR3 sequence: CSASSPRGRMTYEQYF. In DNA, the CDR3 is TGCAGTGCCAGTAGTCCCCGTGGACGGATGACCTACGAGCAGTACTTC.

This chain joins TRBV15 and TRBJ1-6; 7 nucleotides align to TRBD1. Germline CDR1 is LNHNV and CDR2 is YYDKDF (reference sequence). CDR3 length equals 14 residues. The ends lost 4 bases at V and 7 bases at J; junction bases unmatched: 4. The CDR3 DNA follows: TGTGCCACCAGCACCCTGGACAGGAATTCACCCCTCCACTTT. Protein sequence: CATSTLDRNSPLHF.

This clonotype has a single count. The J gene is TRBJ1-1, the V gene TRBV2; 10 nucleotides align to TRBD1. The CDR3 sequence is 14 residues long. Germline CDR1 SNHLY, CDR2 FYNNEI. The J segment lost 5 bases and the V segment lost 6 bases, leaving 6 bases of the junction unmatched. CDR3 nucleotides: TGTGCCAGCAGACGGGACAGGGGTGGGACTGAAGCTTTCTTT. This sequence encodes CASRRDRGGTEAFF. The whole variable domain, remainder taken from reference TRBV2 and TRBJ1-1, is EPEVTQTPSHQVTQMGQEVILRCVPISNHLYFYWYRQILGQKVEFLVSFYNNEISEKSEIFDDQFSVERPDGSNFTLKIRSTKLEDSAMYFCASRRDRGGTEAFFGQGTRLTVV.

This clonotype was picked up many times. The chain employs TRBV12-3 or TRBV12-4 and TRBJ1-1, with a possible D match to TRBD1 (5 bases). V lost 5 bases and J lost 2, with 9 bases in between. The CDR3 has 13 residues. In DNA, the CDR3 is TGTGCCAGCAGTCTTTGGGACAACACTGAAGCTTTCTTT. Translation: CASSLWDNTEAFF.

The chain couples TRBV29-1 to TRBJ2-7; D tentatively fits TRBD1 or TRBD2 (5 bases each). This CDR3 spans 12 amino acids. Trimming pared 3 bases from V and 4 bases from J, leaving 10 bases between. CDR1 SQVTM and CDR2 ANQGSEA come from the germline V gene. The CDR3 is CSVEGPRYEQYF. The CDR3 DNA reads TGCAGCGTTGAGGGACCTAGATACGAGCAGTACTTC.

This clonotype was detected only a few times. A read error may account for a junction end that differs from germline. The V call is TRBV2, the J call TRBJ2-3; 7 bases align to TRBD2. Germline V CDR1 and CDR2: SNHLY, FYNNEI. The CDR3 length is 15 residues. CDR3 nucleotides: TGTGCCAGCAGGGAAGGGACTACTAACACAGGTACGCAGTGTTTT. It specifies CASREGTTNTGTQCF.

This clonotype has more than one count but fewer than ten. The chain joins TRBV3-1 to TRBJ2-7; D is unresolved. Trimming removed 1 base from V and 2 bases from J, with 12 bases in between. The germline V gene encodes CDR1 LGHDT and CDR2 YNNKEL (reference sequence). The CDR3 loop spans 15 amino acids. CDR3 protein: CASSQVNSRTYEQYF. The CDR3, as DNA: TGTGCCAGCAGCCAAGTCAACTCCCGCACCTACGAGCAGTACTTC.

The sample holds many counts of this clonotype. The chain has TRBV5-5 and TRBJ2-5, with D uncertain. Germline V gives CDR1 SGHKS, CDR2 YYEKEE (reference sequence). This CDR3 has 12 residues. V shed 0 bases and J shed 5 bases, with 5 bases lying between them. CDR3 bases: TGTGCCAGCAGCTTGGCGGCCGAGACCCAGTACTTC. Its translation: CASSLAAETQYF.

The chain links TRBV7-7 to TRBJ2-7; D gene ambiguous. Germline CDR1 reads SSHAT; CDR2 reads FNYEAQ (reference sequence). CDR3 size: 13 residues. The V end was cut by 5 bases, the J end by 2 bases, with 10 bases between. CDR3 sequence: CASSLVAAYEQYF. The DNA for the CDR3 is TGTGCCAGCAGCCTTGTGGCGGCCTACGAGCAGTACTTC.

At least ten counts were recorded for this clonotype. The CDR3: CASSFGGFTGELFF. CDR3 in DNA: TGTGCCAGCAGTTTTGGGGGCTTCACCGGGGAGCTGTTTTTT. V is TRBV12-3 or TRBV12-4 and J is TRBJ2-2, with a possible D match to TRBD1 (6 bases). The V gene lost 3 bases and the J gene lost 4 bases, with 9 bases spanning the gap. CDR3 length: 14 residues.

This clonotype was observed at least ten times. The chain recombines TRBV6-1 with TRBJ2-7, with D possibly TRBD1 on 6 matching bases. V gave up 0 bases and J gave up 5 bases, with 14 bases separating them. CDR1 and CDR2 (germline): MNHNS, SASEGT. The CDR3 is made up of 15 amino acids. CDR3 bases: TGTGCCAGCAGTGAAGCGGGCAGGGGATTGGACGAGCAGTACTTC. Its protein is CASSEAGRGLDEQYF.